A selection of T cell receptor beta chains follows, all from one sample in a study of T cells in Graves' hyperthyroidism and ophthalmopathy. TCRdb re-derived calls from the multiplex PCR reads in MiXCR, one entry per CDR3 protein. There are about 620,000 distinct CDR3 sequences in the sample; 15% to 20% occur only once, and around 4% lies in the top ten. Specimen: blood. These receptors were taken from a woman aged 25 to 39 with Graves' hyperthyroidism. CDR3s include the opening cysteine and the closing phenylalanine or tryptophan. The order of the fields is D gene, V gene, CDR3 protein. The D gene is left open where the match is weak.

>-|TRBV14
CASSPIPNNEQFF
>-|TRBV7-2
CASSSGVAGEQFF
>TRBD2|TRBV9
CASSSSGRAGSEQFF
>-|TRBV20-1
CSARLARQETQYF
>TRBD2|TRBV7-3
CASSGGGLETQYF
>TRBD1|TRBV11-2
CASSSGQGLDGYTF
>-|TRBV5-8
CASSFRYIAFF
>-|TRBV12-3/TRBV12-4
CASSEIDQPQHF
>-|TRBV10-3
CAIRGSAGSYEQYF
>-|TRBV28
CASGDLYTYEQYF
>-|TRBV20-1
CSASRGGISRFYNEQFF
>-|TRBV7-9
CASSLQALRTTDTQYF
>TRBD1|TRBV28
CVSSLWDSTTNEKLFF
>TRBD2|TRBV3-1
CASSPGGSGAKDNEQYF
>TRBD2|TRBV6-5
CASSPASGGVSEQYF
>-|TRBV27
CASSFGPAAEQYF
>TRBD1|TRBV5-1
CASSRDGTAYEQYF
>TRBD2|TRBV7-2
CASSPAIAGGYNEQFF
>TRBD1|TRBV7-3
CASSMGGQGGNEQFF
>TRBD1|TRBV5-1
CASSLAGQGGQPQHF
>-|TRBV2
CASRSYGIANTEAFF
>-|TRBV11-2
CASSLAWGPSYEQYF
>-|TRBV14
CASSQGGRVTEAFF
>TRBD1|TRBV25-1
CASSASGTGDSYEQYF
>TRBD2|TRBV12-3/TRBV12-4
CASSRTSGDYNEQFF
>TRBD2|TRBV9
CASSASTSGAYNEQFF
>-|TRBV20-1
CSAMVGAMNTGELFF
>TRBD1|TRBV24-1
CATSHTGGIYNEQFF
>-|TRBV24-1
CATSDLAGAQGETQYF